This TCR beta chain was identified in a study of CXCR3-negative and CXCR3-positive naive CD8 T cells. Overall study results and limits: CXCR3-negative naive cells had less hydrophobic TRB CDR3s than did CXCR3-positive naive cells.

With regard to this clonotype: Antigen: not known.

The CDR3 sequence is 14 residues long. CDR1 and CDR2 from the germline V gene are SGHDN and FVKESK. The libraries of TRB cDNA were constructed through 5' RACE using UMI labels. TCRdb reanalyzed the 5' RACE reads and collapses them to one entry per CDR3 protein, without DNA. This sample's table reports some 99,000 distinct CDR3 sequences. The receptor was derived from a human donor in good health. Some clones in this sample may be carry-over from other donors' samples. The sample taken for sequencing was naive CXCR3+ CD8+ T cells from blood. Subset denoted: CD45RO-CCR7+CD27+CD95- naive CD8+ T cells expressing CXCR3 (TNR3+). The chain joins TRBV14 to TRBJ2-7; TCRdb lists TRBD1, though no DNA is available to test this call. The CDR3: CASSPGGATYEQYF. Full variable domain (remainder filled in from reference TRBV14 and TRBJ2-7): EAGVTQFPSHSVIEKGQTVTLRCDPISGHDNLYWYRRVMGKEIKFLLHFVKESKQDESGMPNNRFLAERTGGTYSTLKVQPAELEDSGVYFCASSPGGATYEQYFGPGTRLTVT.